This T cell receptor (beta chain) was sequenced for a study of technical replicates of blood from several donors. The protocol was immunoSEQ multiplex PCR, while the TCRdb copy is restricted to in-frame clones and leaves out a portion. This sample carries approximately 89,000 clones, just under 95% of them seen once, and the ten largest clones take about 0.25%. V lost 4 bases to trimming and J lost 6 bases, with 15 bases between them. CDR1 is LNHDA and CDR2 is SQIVND in the germline V gene (reference sequence). This CDR3 contains 15 residues. This TCR derives from a human donor in good health. The sample comprised T cells isolated from PBMCs. The V and J genes are TRBV19 and TRBJ2-2; D might be TRBD2 (6 bases). The CDR3 DNA reads TGTGCCAGTAGTAAGGCGATTAGGGAGGCCGGGGAGCTGTTTTTT. Translating gives CASSKAIREAGELFF.